These T cell receptor beta chains were read from a single sample in a study. In TCRdb, the 5' RACE reads were re-called with MiXCR into one record per CDR3 protein. The sample consists of approximately 40,000 distinct CDR3 sequences, 25% to 35% of them appearing once. Material: tumor-infiltrating memory CD4+ T cells sorted from the breast tumor. All receptors come from a female donor with breast cancer. CDR3s include the opening cysteine and the closing phenylalanine or tryptophan. D genes are given only for firm matches. Expanded clones get a size class; other rows say once, few or many, or leave the size out.

few,TRBV27,16,TRBJ1-6,NA,CASSLSTGGGNSPLHF,TGTGCCAGCAGTTTATCGACCGGGGGTGGTAATTCACCCCTCCACTTT
few,TRBV7-3,11,TRBJ1-2,NA,CASSAGAGYTF,TGTGCCAGCAGCGCGGGGGCTGGCTACACCTTC
NA,TRBV3-1,16,TRBJ2-3,TRBD2,CASSSRLAGGLDTQYF,TGTGCCAGCAGCTCCCGACTAGCGGGAGGGTTAGATACGCAGTATTTT
many,TRBV6-5,15,TRBJ1-4,NA,CASSVQGDVGEKLFF,TGTGCCAGCAGTGTCCAGGGAGATGTGGGAGAAAAACTGTTTTTT
many,TRBV6-1,16,TRBJ2-5,NA,CASIPRVSSLQETQYF,TGTGCCAGCATCCCGCGGGTTTCCAGCCTCCAAGAGACCCAGTACTTC
NA,TRBV5-1,15,TRBJ2-2,TRBD2,CASTGLAGIDGELLF,TGCGCCAGTACTGGACTAGCGGGGATCGACGGGGAGCTGCTTTTT
NA,TRBV6-5,15,TRBJ2-3,TRBD1,CASSTGTGGRDTQYF,TGTGCCAGCAGTACCGGGACAGGGGGCCGGGATACGCAGTATTTT
many,TRBV20-1,16,TRBJ2-7,TRBD1,CSARDFGTGGRHEQYF,TGCAGTGCTAGAGATTTCGGGACAGGGGGTCGCCACGAGCAGTACTTC
NA,TRBV6-2/TRBV6-3,14,TRBJ2-7,TRBD2,CASTRGLAGDEQYF,TGTGCCAGCACCCGGGGACTAGCGGGAGACGAGCAGTACTTC
NA,TRBV20-1,12,TRBJ1-5,NA,CSASIGGQPQHF,TGCAGTGCTAGTATCGGAGGGCAGCCCCAGCATTTT
few,TRBV7-9,14,TRBJ1-6,NA,CASSITGSNSPLHF,TGTGCCAGCAGCATTACAGGTTCCAATTCACCCCTCCACTTT
few,TRBV7-2,15,TRBJ1-4,TRBD1,CASSYRGGTYEKLFF,TGTGCCAGCAGCTACAGAGGGGGCACCTATGAAAAACTGTTTTTT
NA,TRBV12-3/TRBV12-4,15,TRBJ2-2,TRBD1,CASSLRGRATGELFF,TGTGCCAGCAGTTTAAGGGGGCGCGCCACCGGGGAGCTGTTTTTT
few,TRBV6-1,15,TRBJ2-1,NA,CASSELRGRVSEQFF,TGTGCCAGCAGTGAACTGAGGGGCCGGGTGAGTGAGCAGTTCTTC
many,TRBV12-3/TRBV12-4,17,TRBJ2-6,NA,CASTPLGGSSGANVLTF,TGTGCCAGCACCCCGCTAGGGGGTAGCTCTGGGGCCAACGTCCTGACTTTC
few,TRBV9,13,TRBJ1-1,NA,CASSVTAGTEAFF,TGTGCCAGCAGCGTAACGGCAGGCACTGAAGCTTTCTTT
few,TRBV20-1,13,TRBJ1-2,NA,CSARRVDNYGYTF,TGCAGTGCTAGGAGGGTCGACAACTATGGCTACACCTTC
few,TRBV27,15,TRBJ2-1,NA,CASSLLGSPGNEQFF,TGTGCCAGCAGTTTATTGGGGAGCCCGGGGAATGAGCAGTTCTTC
NA,TRBV10-2,14,TRBJ2-2,NA,CASLGGAYTGELFF,TGCGCCAGCCTGGGGGGGGCGTACACCGGTGAGCTGTTTTTT
once,TRBV7-3,13,TRBJ2-4,NA,CASSQRDQGPRFF,TGTGCCAGCAGCCAAAGGGACCAGGGGCCGCGTTTCTTC
NA,TRBV27,13,TRBJ1-1,NA,CASSLTVNTEAFF,TGTGCCAGCAGTTTGACGGTGAACACTGAAGCTTTCTTT
NA,TRBV7-9,14,TRBJ2-5,TRBD2,CASKDGRAGETQYF,TGTGCCAGCAAAGACGGGAGGGCCGGTGAGACCCAGTACTTC
NA,TRBV29-1,12,TRBJ2-5,NA,CSVDYDQETQYF,TGCAGCGTCGACTACGACCAAGAGACCCAGTACTTC
NA,TRBV11-2,13,TRBJ2-5,NA,CASRLPGVETQYF,TGTGCCAGCCGTCTACCCGGGGTTGAGACCCAGTACTTC
NA,TRBV10-3,13,TRBJ2-7,TRBD1,CAIGHRGSYEQYF,TGTGCCATCGGCCACAGGGGTTCCTACGAGCAGTACTTC
few,TRBV7-2,15,TRBJ2-1,NA,CASSRLGSSYNEQFF,TGTGCCAGCAGCCGGCTGGGGAGCTCCTACAATGAGCAGTTCTTC
few,TRBV20-1,12,TRBJ1-1,NA,CSATGGNTEAFF,TGCAGTGCGACGGGGGGGAACACTGAAGCTTTCTTT
many,TRBV5-1,14,TRBJ2-2,NA,CASSLGQRTGELFF,TGCGCCAGCAGCCTCGGACAGCGCACCGGGGAGCTGTTTTTT
few,TRBV5-5,13,TRBJ2-1,NA,CASSFPIYNEQFF,TGTGCCAGCAGCTTCCCGATCTACAATGAGCAGTTCTTC
few,TRBV4-1,16,TRBJ1-1,NA,CASVPVGWEGSTEAFF,TGCGCCAGCGTTCCGGTTGGATGGGAAGGGTCCACTGAAGCTTTCTTT
medium-sized,TRBV7-9,12,TRBJ2-5,NA,CATRGLSETQYF,TGTGCTACACGCGGTCTCTCAGAGACCCAGTACTTC
NA,TRBV30,11,TRBJ2-1,NA,CAWSSNGEQFF,TGTGCCTGGAGTAGTAATGGTGAGCAGTTCTTC
few,TRBV29-1,13,TRBJ2-7,NA,CSVEGGHSYEQYF,TGCAGCGTTGAGGGGGGACACTCCTACGAGCAGTACTTC
NA,TRBV6-6,12,TRBJ2-1,NA,CASSYTYNEQFF,TGTGCCAGCAGTTATACGTACAATGAGCAGTTCTTC
NA,TRBV20-1,11,TRBJ1-4,NA,CSAPRSEKLFF,TGCAGTGCTCCCAGGAGTGAAAAACTGTTTTTT
few,TRBV20-1,16,TRBJ2-1,TRBD2,CSARTSGRLSYNEQFF,TGCAGTGCTCGGACTAGCGGGAGGTTGTCCTACAATGAGCAGTTCTTC
NA,TRBV12-3/TRBV12-4,14,TRBJ2-3,NA,CASTPTRASDTQYF,TGTGCCAGCACCCCGACTAGAGCGTCCGATACGCAGTATTTT
NA,TRBV19,13,TRBJ1-1,NA,CASSIERNTEAFF,TGTGCCAGTAGTATAGAGAGGAACACTGAAGCTTTCTTT
many,TRBV12-3/TRBV12-4,14,TRBJ1-4,NA,CASRTGFTNEKLFF,TGTGCCAGCAGAACCGGGTTCACTAATGAAAAACTGTTTTTT
NA,TRBV20-1,15,TRBJ1-2,TRBD1,CSARDWAGGGYGYTF,TGCAGTGCTAGAGATTGGGCAGGGGGAGGCTATGGCTACACCTTC
many,TRBV20-1,14,TRBJ1-5,TRBD1,CSARTGGYTQPQHF,TGCAGTGCTAGGACAGGGGGCTACACTCAGCCCCAGCATTTT
medium-sized,TRBV20-1,14,TRBJ2-3,NA,CSAAEQAVTDTQYF,TGCAGTGCTGCCGAACAGGCAGTCACAGATACGCAGTATTTT
NA,TRBV5-5,16,TRBJ2-5,TRBD2,CASSDSPSGRQETQYF,TGTGCCAGCAGCGACTCCCCTAGCGGCCGTCAAGAGACCCAGTACTTC
NA,TRBV10-2,15,TRBJ2-2,TRBD1,CASMRTGRPTGELFF,TGCGCCAGCATGAGGACAGGGCGGCCCACCGGGGAGCTGTTTTTT
NA,TRBV5-1,15,TRBJ1-6,NA,CASSKEGAMGSPLHF,TGCGCCAGCAGCAAGGAAGGGGCTATGGGGTCACCCCTCCACTTT
once,TRBV3-1,15,TRBJ1-3,TRBD1,CASSRRTGAGNTIYF,TGTGCCAGCAGCCGAAGGACAGGGGCTGGAAACACCATATATTTT
few,TRBV27,14,TRBJ2-7,NA,CASSPAVSSYEQYF,TGTGCCAGCAGTCCTGCAGTATCCTCCTACGAGCAGTACTTC
few,TRBV12-3/TRBV12-4,14,TRBJ2-1,NA,CASSLQLGGNEQFF,TGTGCCAGCAGTTTACAACTAGGCGGTAATGAGCAGTTCTTC
NA,TRBV12-3/TRBV12-4,16,TRBJ1-4,NA,CASRAWGGRTNEKLFF,TGTGCCAGCAGGGCCTGGGGGGGGCGAACTAATGAAAAACTGTTTTTT
few,TRBV27,17,TRBJ2-1,NA,CASSLWPRRGENNEQFF,TGTGCCAGCAGTTTGTGGCCCCGGCGAGGGGAGAACAATGAGCAGTTCTTC
many,TRBV5-1,16,TRBJ2-5,TRBD1,CASKQTAGTGGETQYF,TGCGCCAGCAAACAGACCGCCGGGACAGGGGGTGAGACCCAGTACTTC
NA,TRBV29-1,15,TRBJ2-3,TRBD2,CSVDVQAGGPDTQYF,TGCAGCGTTGACGTCCAAGCGGGGGGGCCGGATACGCAGTATTTT
NA,TRBV12-3/TRBV12-4,15,TRBJ2-1,TRBD2,CASSRRLAGVFEQFF,TGTGCCAGCAGTAGACGGCTAGCGGGAGTCTTTGAGCAGTTCTTC
NA,TRBV30,14,TRBJ2-5,TRBD1,CTWSLTGGAETQYF,TGTACCTGGAGTCTAACAGGGGGCGCGGAGACCCAGTACTTC
few,TRBV4-1,15,TRBJ2-3,TRBD2,CASSQVVAGGGGQYF,TGCGCCAGCAGCCAAGTCGTGGCCGGAGGCGGGGGGCAGTATTTT